Listed below are T cell receptor beta chains from one sample, sequenced in a study of control samples from healthy donors and cancer patients. Libraries were prepared by immunoSEQ multiplex PCR; TCRdb keeps only in-frame clonotypes and omits some of them. The repertoire holds about 170,000 clones, with 91% as singletons. Sequenced sample: blood. The source of these receptors is a woman aged 25 to 39 in good health. The CDR3 runs from the conserved cysteine through the conserved F or W. D genes are given only for firm matches. Not every row has a clone size; where given, it reads once, few, many or a size class.

j_gene | v_gene | d_gene | abundance | CDR3aa | CDR3nt
TRBJ2-7 | TRBV7-9 | - | - | CASSLMVYEQYF | TGTGCCAGCAGCTTAATGGTGTACGAGCAGTACTTC
TRBJ1-5 | TRBV5-1 | - | - | CASSLGRDSNQPQHF | TGCGCCAGCAGCTTGGGACGGGATAGCAATCAGCCCCAGCATTTT
TRBJ2-5 | TRBV3-1/TRBV3-2 | - | - | CASSPTSTQETQYF | TGTGCCAGCAGCCCTACTAGCACCCAAGAGACCCAGTACTTC
TRBJ2-2 | TRBV4-2 | TRBD2 | once | CASSQETSGSNTGELFF | TGTGCCAGCAGCCAAGAAACTAGCGGATCTAACACCGGGGAGCTGTTTTTT
TRBJ2-2 | TRBV5-6 | TRBD2 | - | CASRPSGTGELFF | TGTGCCAGCAGACCTAGCGGGACCGGGGAGCTGTTTTTT
TRBJ1-2 | TRBV28 | - | once | CASSLGTYGYTF | TGTGCCAGCAGTTTAGGCACCTATGGCTACACCTTC
TRBJ1-2 | TRBV13 | TRBD1 | once | CASDAQGDYGYTF | TGTGCCAGCGACGCTCAGGGGGACTATGGCTACACCTTC
TRBJ2-2 | TRBV27 | - | - | CASSWGRNTGELFF | TGTGCCAGCAGTTGGGGACGGAACACCGGGGAGCTGTTTTTT
TRBJ1-2 | TRBV7-8 | - | - | CASSLESAGDGYTF | TGTGCCAGCAGCTTAGAATCGGCAGGGGATGGCTACACCTTC
TRBJ1-2 | TRBV6-6 | TRBD1 | - | CASSGTGQAYGYTF | TGTGCCAGCAGTGGGACAGGGCAGGCCTATGGCTACACCTTC
TRBJ2-2 | TRBV5-4 | TRBD2 | once | CASSTKYRTSGGAVELFF | TGTGCCAGCAGCACTAAATACCGGACTAGCGGGGGGGCCGTGGAGCTGTTTTTT
TRBJ1-5 | TRBV18 | - | - | CASSPGSNQPQHF | TGTGCCAGCTCACCGGGGTCCAATCAGCCCCAGCATTTT
TRBJ1-4 | TRBV25-1 | TRBD1 | few | CASSEYRRGPEKLFF | TGTGCCAGCAGTGAATATCGGAGGGGGCCTGAAAAACTGTTTTTT
TRBJ1-4 | TRBV4-3 | - | - | CASSQGGATNEKLFF | TGCGCCAGCAGCCAAGGGGGGGCAACTAATGAAAAACTGTTTTTT
TRBJ2-5 | TRBV6-2/TRBV6-3 | TRBD1 | once | CASTPGQGAWETQYF | TGTGCCAGCACCCCGGGACAGGGGGCTTGGGAGACCCAGTACTTC
TRBJ1-6 | TRBV7-9 | TRBD1 | - | CASSSGGYNSPLHF | TGTGCCAGCAGCTCAGGGGGGTATAATTCACCCCTCCACTTT
TRBJ2-5 | TRBV18 | TRBD1 | - | CASSLGQKETQYF | TGTGCCAGCTCACTGGGACAGAAAGAGACCCAGTACTTC
TRBJ2-5 | TRBV15 | - | - | CATSSTGWTQYF | TGTGCCACCAGCAGTACAGGGTGGACCCAGTACTTC